This T cell receptor (beta chain) was sequenced during a study of shared clonotypes between healthy human individuals (dated by TCRdb to about 2020). Turning to the overall study: The cohort included a few men and a couple of women between 18 and 49 years of age. Per donor, three plates each were used for CD4 naive and CD4 memory, two for CD8 naive, and one for CD8 memory. To estimate repertoire size and how much clonotype sharing occurs between individuals, the study deeply sequenced the blood TCR repertoires of several healthy adults. To increase sequencing depth and limit assay-specific biases, different laboratories used diverse techniques to prepare libraries and sequence TCR repertoires. Each donor's leukapheresis produced roughly between roughly 0.85 and 9.5 billion PBMCs.

The V end gives up 3 bases and the J end 8 bases, leaving 10 bases in the junction not matched to a gene. CDR1 and CDR2 are read off the germline V gene (reference sequence) as SEHNR and FQNEAQ. Its CDR3 holds 16 amino acids, cysteine through phenylalanine. Only the CDR3 portion is preserved as DNA: 48 bases, with reading frame beginning at the first base. Donors were healthy HIV-negative adults with no recently reported acute infections or vaccinations. All donors were Caucasian adults living in Nashville, Tennessee, USA. CD4+ T cells were enriched through magnetic negative selection, after which naive cells were positively selected on CD45RA and the remaining negative fraction served as the memory subset. Blood was collected by leukapheresis, and PBMCs were isolated by Ficoll-Histopaque density gradient centrifugation and then cryopreserved in liquid nitrogen vapor phase. Purity and quantity of every magnetically sorted T cell population were checked by analytical flow cytometry. From each sorted fraction, genomic DNA was isolated and quantified by UV absorbance on a Nanodrop 2000c.

The full study reports these points: Rarefaction of sorted-subset datasets indicated incomplete sequencing despite the large sequencing depth. Because the study included only a small number of donors, the genetic and exposure-history diversity represented was limited. Only blood was sampled, and tissue TCR repertoires likely differ from those in blood. Across several donors, approximately 5% of naive CD4, around 3.5% of naive CD8, approximately 2.5% of memory CD4, and approximately 0.4% of memory CD8 clonotypes were shared. Compared with non-shared clonotypes, clonotypes shared by all four sorted-subset donors had higher generation probabilities. Based on pairwise subsampling, the degree of clonotype sharing among donors was expected to be affected by sequencing depth. Estimated clonotype richness was generally larger for naive than for memory subsets.

Using the deep immunoSEQ assay, multiplex PCR amplified TCR CDR3 regions from genomic DNA. Genomic DNA extracted from each cell subset was distributed evenly over all wells of several immunoSEQ 96-well plates, and each plate served as one replicate. For sorted subsets, roughly 190 ng of genomic DNA, equivalent to around 31,000 T cell genomes, went into each replicate PCR. Purified libraries were measured with a Qubit 3.0 fluorometer, size-checked on a Bioanalyzer 2100, and measured again with the KAPA Library Quantification kit. Every immunoSEQ 96-well plate was sequenced on a dedicated single-read 150-cycle Illumina NextSeq 550 flow cell. The authors processed their data as follows. Because only junctional sequences without quality scores were contained in the immunoSEQ output, filtering matching that applied to full-length reads could not be performed. Sequences were annotated with PyIR, a Python wrapper for IgBLAST v1.9, and V/J genes and CDR3 were assigned using IMGT germline references. Any read was removed if the V/J assignment was weak (E-value above 1e-6), the CDR3 was missing, or the read contained stop codons, out-of-frame junctions, or ambiguous translated residues. A V3J clonotype was defined by an identical inferred V gene, J gene, and CDR3 amino acid sequence. Percentage overlap between repertoires was calculated by dividing the number of shared unique clonotypes by the size of the smaller repertoire. Three approaches were used to assess repertoire richness: RTK rarefaction, the Chao1 estimator, and Recon v2.1 estimates of unobserved clonotypes. OLGA was used to compute generation probabilities for all TCRbeta clonotypes that the gDNA method yielded from a few donors. TCRdb took over this immuneACCESS table, retaining in-frame rearrangements with V and J assigned. Such tables are incomplete; in checked studies, under half of the missing clones stem from an unresolved V gene, and the remainder is unexplained. V and J calls plus clone size are reproduced from that table; the DNA served to infer D and trimming. The table for this sample lists roughly 2.6 million clones; over 85% of them were counted only once. The ten top clones hold about 0.13% of the sample.

On this clone itself: Its antigen specificity is not known. The input lacks base qualities; no much larger clone sits a single base away.

This chain joins TRBV7-9 to TRBJ1-4; 9 central nucleotides agree with TRBD1. The sequencing sample was made of naive CD4+ T cells sorted from blood. The intended sense of this specimen's cell subset or site label: CD45RA+ positively selected. This receptor was identified in a man aged 18 to 35 in good health. CDR3 reads: CASSFSLGQGPEKLFF. The DNA sequence follows: TGTGCCAGCAGCTTTTCGTTGGGACAGGGACCCGAAAAACTGTTTTTT.